These 15 T cell receptor delta chains were sequenced from one sample in a study of DNA immune sequencing with unique molecular identifiers. All 8 TRDV and 4 TRDJ genes were targeted in 32-plex amplification of genomic DNA. The library had 12-nucleotide UMIs introduced over roughly 3 barcoding cycles, then a second adapter PCR. TCRdb re-called clones from the multiplex PCR reads using CATT. The sample carries a few thousand delta-chain clones, approximately 10% recorded once. Specimen: gamma-delta T cells enriched from blood buffy coat, or unenriched PBMCs (not recorded which). These receptors were obtained from a human donor in good health.

The chain is built from TRDV1 and TRDJ1; 11 nucleotides match TRDD3. The J gene was missing in TCRdb and was found by matching the end of the DNA to germline. This CDR3 has 24 amino acids. Per germline, CDR1 TSWWSYY and CDR2 QGS. The V and J ends lost 7 bases and 0 bases, in that order; junction bases with no gene match: 31. The CDR3 is CALVLMRVPRFLAGGYQYTDKLIF. The DNA for the CDR3 is TGTGCTCTTGTTCTTATGAGGGTACCTAGGTTCTTGGCTGGGGGATACCAGTACACCGATAAACTCATCTTT.

Note on this clone: The TCRdb protein comes from a much larger clone and disagrees with this DNA's translation at residue 12, likely due to a read error; the protein given here is derived from the DNA. The J gene is TRDJ3, the V gene TRDV2; the match to TRDD3 covers 13 bases. V was clipped by 3 bases and J by 3 bases; unmatched bases: 10. The germline V gene has CDR1 GEAIGNYY and CDR2 EKD. The CDR3 is 20 amino acids. CDR3 sequence reads: CACDLVLGDTGYWDTRQMFF. CDR3 sequence (DNA): TGTGCCTGTGACCTCGTACTGGGGGATACGGGCTACTGGGACACCCGACAGATGTTTTTC.

This clone was observed a handful of times. A read error likely explains why the TCRdb protein, taken from a much larger clone, differs from this DNA's translation at residue 5; the protein shown is translated from the DNA. The chain combines TRDV2 with TRDJ1, with 9 positions matching TRDD3. The CDR3 spans 17 residues. Germline V gene sequence: CDR1 GEAIGNYY, CDR2 EKD. After removal of 2 bases from V and 0 bases from J, the junction contained 9 bases not matched to a gene. This chain's CDR3 is CACDKLGDGKYTDKLIF. DNA of the CDR3: TGTGCCTGTGACAAGCTGGGGGATGGAAAGTACACCGATAAACTCATCTTT.

To note about this clone: This likely traces to a read error, being one base from a far larger clone. This specimen includes other DNA sequences encoding the same CDR3. This chain links TRDV2 with TRDJ1; 12 nucleotides line up with TRDD3. This CDR3 has 19 amino acids. J lost 2 bases, V lost 2 bases, and 14 bases had no gene match. CDR1 and CDR2 (germline): GEAIGNYY, EKD. CDR3 in amino acids: CACDRILSGGYAETDKLIF. CDR3 bases: TGTGCCTGTGACAGGATCCTCTCTGGGGGATACGCTGAAACCGATAAACTCATCTTT.

This clone was seen a handful of times. The V gene remains uncalled, whereas the J gene is TRDJ1. The CDR3 is made up of 18 amino acids. The CDR3 DNA follows: TGTGCTCTTGGGGAACGAGCCCACTTCCGAACAGACACCGATAAACTCATCTTT. Translating gives CALGERAHFRTDTDKLIF.

With respect to this clone: This may arise from a read error, as a much more abundant clone is one base away. The chain couples TRDV2 to TRDJ1; TRDD3 aligns across 13 bases. The J gene, absent from TCRdb, was called here by matching the DNA to germline. Germline CDR1 GEAIGNYY, CDR2 EKD. The CDR3 has 21 residues. The junction had 21 bases not matched to a gene; V was cut back by 3 bases and J by 3 bases. CDR3 region: CACDPLLTGGYAGEYSDKLIF. DNA of the CDR3: TGTGCCTGTGACCCATTATTAACTGGGGGATACGCCGGGGAGTACTCCGATAAACTCATCTTT.

The rearrangement uses TRAV29/DV5 and TRDJ1; 7 nucleotides agree with TRDD3. Here the J gene was assigned by germline matching of the DNA, as TCRdb has none. CDR3 length: 16 residues. After removal of 0 bases from V and 0 bases from J, the junction contained 8 bases not matched to a gene. Germline V gives CDR1 NSMFDY, CDR2 ISSIKDK. Here the CDR3 reads CAASAPGDAYTDKLIF. CDR3 nucleotide sequence: TGTGCAGCAAGCGCTCCGGGGGATGCGTACACCGATAAACTCATCTTT. The full variable domain, its missing parts supplied by reference TRAV29/DV5 and TRDJ1, is DQQVKQNSPSLSVQEGRISILNCDYTNSMFDYFLWYKKYPAEGPTFLISISSIKDKNEDGRFTVFLNKSAKHLSLHIVPSQPGDSAVYFCAASAPGDAYTDKLIFGKGTRVTVEP.

On this clone: The protein TCRdb gives is from a much larger clone and does not agree with this DNA's translation at residue 5, likely a read error; the protein shown here comes from the DNA. The V gene is TRDV2, the J gene TRDJ3; 13 bases fit TRDD3. This CDR3 has 20 amino acids. The V gene end was trimmed by 2 bases and the J gene end by 0 bases; junction bases not matched to a gene: 6. Germline assignment: CDR1 GEAIGNYY and CDR2 EKD. The CDR3 is CACDRVLGDTRSWDTRQMFF. The CDR3 nucleotides read TGTGCCTGTGACAGAGTACTGGGGGATACGCGCTCCTGGGACACCCGACAGATGTTTTTC.

Notes on this clone: TCRdb attributes to this sequence the protein of a much larger clone, which differs from the DNA translation at residue 11; a read error is likely, and the protein displayed is translated from the DNA. V and J are TRDV2 and TRDJ1; the match to TRDD3 covers 8 bases. After removal of 2 bases from V and 6 bases from J, the junction contained 10 bases not matched to a gene. The CDR3 runs to 15 residues. The germline CDR1 and CDR2 sequences are GEAIGNYY and EKD. The CDR3 loop is CACDRLGVLAYKLIF. Written as DNA, the CDR3 is TGTGCCTGTGACAGACTGGGGGTTTTGGCCTATAAACTCATCTTT.

The sample holds many counts of this clone. The protein held in TCRdb is that of a much larger clone and does not match this DNA's translation at residue 10, likely because of a read error; the protein shown is translated from the DNA. This chain links TRDV2 with TRDJ1; 11 bases match TRDD3. The CDR3 contains 15 residues. The V gene end was trimmed by 5 bases and the J gene end by 4 bases; junction bases not matched to a gene: 8. The germline V gene encodes CDR1 GEAIGNYY and CDR2 EKD. Written as DNA, the CDR3 is TGTGCCTGTGCCCAACTGGGGGATAGGGTCGATAAACTCATCTTT. Translating it yields CACAQLGDRVDKLIF.

As for this clone: The amino acid sequence in TCRdb belongs to a much larger clone and departs from this DNA's translation at residue 4, likely a sequencing read error; the sequence shown is translated from the DNA. The rearrangement joins TRDV2 to TRDJ1, with 9 positions matching TRDD3. This CDR3 has 17 amino acids. Looked up from germline, CDR1 is GEAIGNYY and CDR2 is EKD. The CDR3 loop is CACYTLGDGKYTDKLIF. In DNA form, the CDR3 reads TGTGCCTGTTACACTCTGGGGGATGGAAAGTACACCGATAAACTCATCTTT.

This clone was counted many times. The chain employs TRAV29/DV5 and TRDJ1; 11 bases fit TRDD3. The J gene comes from matching the DNA to germline here; TCRdb lacks it. V was clipped by 3 bases and J by 0 bases; unmatched bases: 28. CDR1 is NSMFDY and CDR2 is ISSIKDK in the germline V gene. This CDR3 comprises 23 residues. CDR3 nucleotide sequence: TGTGCAGCAATCCCGGTTGAGCCTTCCTACCCTGTTGGGGGATACGGCTACACCGATAAACTCATCTTT. Its protein product is CAAIPVEPSYPVGGYGYTDKLIF.

On this clone: A far more abundant clone sits one base away, making this likely a read error. Other DNA variants within this sample encode the same CDR3. The J gene is TRDJ1, the V gene TRDV2; unclear D gene. Germline V lookup: CDR1 GEAIGNYY, CDR2 EKD. This CDR3 has 14 residues. CDR3 region: CACDSLVYTDKLIF. CDR3 bases: TGCGCCTGTGACAGTCTAGTGTACACCGATAAACTCATCTTT.

There are a few counts of this clone. The protein TCRdb gives is from a much larger clone and does not agree with this DNA's translation at residue 12, likely a read error; the protein shown here comes from the DNA. The chain couples TRDV2 to TRDJ1; 7 bases line up with TRDD3. Germline V gene sequence: CDR1 GEAIGNYY, CDR2 EKD. V shed 0 bases and J 3 bases; nucleotides not matched to a gene: 15. The CDR3 has 18 amino acids. In nucleotides, the CDR3 is TGTGCCTGTGACACCGTATCCGGGGGATCCCTGATGCCCGATAAACTCATCTTT. It is translated as CACDTVSGGSLMPDKLIF.

The chain employs TRDV2 and TRDJ1; 8 bases are shared with TRDD3. The length of the CDR3 is 19 residues. V trimming: 0 bases; J trimming: 0 bases; junction bases outside the gene matches: 14. Germline V CDR1 and CDR2: GEAIGNYY, EKD. The CDR3 sequence is CACDTEEGLGAPNTDKLIF. For the CDR3, the DNA is TGTGCCTGTGACACCGAAGAAGGACTGGGGGCTCCCAACACCGATAAACTCATCTTT.